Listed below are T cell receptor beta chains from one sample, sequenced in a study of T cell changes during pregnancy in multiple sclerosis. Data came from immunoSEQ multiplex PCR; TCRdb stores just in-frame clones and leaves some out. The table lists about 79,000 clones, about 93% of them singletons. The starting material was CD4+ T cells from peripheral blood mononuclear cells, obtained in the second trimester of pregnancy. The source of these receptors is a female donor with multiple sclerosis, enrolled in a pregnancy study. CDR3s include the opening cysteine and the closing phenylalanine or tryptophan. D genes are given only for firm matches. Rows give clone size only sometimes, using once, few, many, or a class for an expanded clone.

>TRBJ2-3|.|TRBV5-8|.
CASSPLDTQYF
TGTGCCAGCAGCCCTCTCGATACGCAGTATTTT
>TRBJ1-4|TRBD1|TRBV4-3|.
CASSQDLGTGVSSNEKLFF
TGCGCCAGCAGCCAAGATTTAGGGACAGGGGTGTCAAGTAATGAAAAACTGTTTTTT
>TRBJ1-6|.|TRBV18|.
CASSPAGSYNSPLHF
TGTGCCAGCTCACCAGCGGGCTCCTATAATTCACCCCTCCACTTT
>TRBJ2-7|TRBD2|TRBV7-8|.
CASARSGYEQYF
TGTGCCAGCGCTCGTAGCGGGTACGAGCAGTACTTC
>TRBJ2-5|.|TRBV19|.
CASSTDSQETQYF
TGTGCCAGTAGCACGGACAGCCAAGAGACCCAGTACTTC
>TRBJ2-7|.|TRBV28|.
CASTGGTPSYEQYF
TGTGCCAGCACTGGGGGGACGCCCTCCTACGAGCAGTACTTC
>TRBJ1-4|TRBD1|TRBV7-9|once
CASRGGQGEKLFF
TGTGCCAGCAGGGGGGGACAGGGTGAAAAACTGTTTTTT
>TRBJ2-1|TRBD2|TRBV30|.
CAWNRGVGYNEQFF
TGTGCCTGGAACCGGGGGGTTGGCTACAATGAGCAGTTCTTC
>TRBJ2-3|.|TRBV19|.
CASRPGGAAGTQYF
TGTGCCAGTAGGCCTGGGGGCGCCGCCGGTACGCAGTATTTT
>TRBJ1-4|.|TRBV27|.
CASSITVGGTNEKLFF
TGTGCCAGCAGTATAACCGTTGGAGGAACTAATGAAAAACTGTTTTTT
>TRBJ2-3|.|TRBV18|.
CASSPLKGRTDTQYF
TGTGCCAGCTCACCTCTCAAGGGGCGCACAGATACGCAGTATTTT
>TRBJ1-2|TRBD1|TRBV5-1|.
CASSSGQGPYGYTF
TGCGCCAGCAGCTCCGGACAGGGGCCCTATGGCTACACCTTC
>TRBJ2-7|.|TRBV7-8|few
CASSPDPTAYEQYF
TGTGCCAGCAGCCCCGACCCGACAGCCTACGAGCAGTACTTC
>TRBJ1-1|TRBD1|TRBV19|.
CASSRLGQSNTEAFF
TGTGCCAGTAGCCGACTGGGACAGTCGAACACTGAAGCTTTCTTT
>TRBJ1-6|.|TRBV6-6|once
CASSYQGSNSPLHF
TGTGCCAGCAGTTACCAGGGTAGTAATTCACCCCTCCACTTT
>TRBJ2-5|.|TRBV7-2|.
CASSFVFPTQYF
TGTGCCAGCAGCTTCGTATTCCCCACCCAGTACTTC
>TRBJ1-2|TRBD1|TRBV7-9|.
CASSLGDRVEYGYTF
TGTGCCAGCAGCTTAGGGGACAGGGTTGAGTATGGCTACACCTTC
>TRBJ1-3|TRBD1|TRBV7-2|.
CASRPTGTGNTIYF
TGTGCCAGCAGGCCGACAGGGACTGGAAACACCATATATTTT
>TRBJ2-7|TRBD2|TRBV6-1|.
CASSEMSPSLAGPYEQYF
TGTGCCAGCAGTGAAATGTCGCCGTCACTAGCGGGTCCCTACGAGCAGTACTTC
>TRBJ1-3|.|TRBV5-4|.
CASGSGEISGNTIYF
TGTGCCAGCGGGTCAGGGGAAATCTCTGGAAACACCATATATTTT
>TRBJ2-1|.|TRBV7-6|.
CASSYGNGPDNEQFF
TGTGCCAGCAGCTACGGGAACGGACCGGACAATGAGCAGTTCTTC
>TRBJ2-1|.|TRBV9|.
CASSVEQANEQFF
TGTGCCAGCAGCGTAGAACAGGCCAATGAGCAGTTCTTC
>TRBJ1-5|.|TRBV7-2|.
CASSPQGGGNQPQHF
TGTGCCAGCAGCCCGCAAGGGGGGGGCAATCAGCCCCAGCATTTT
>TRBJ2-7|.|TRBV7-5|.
CARSSIGTDYEQYF
TGTGCCAGAAGCTCGATCGGGACAGATTACGAGCAGTACTTC
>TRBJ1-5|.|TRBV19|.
CASSAGTGGNQPQHF
TGTGCCAGTAGTGCCGGGACGGGGGGCAATCAGCCCCAGCATTTT
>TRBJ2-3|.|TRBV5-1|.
CASSIDSPSVTDTQYF
TGCGCCAGCAGCATAGACAGCCCATCTGTCACAGATACGCAGTATTTT
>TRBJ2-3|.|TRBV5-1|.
CASSLEGAPHTQYF
TGCGCCAGCAGCTTGGAAGGGGCCCCTCATACGCAGTATTTT
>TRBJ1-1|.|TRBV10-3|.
CATNQGEPSEAFF
TGTGCCACCAACCAGGGCGAACCATCTGAAGCTTTCTTT
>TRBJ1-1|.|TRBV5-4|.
CASNQGIQNTEAFF
TGTGCCAGCAACCAGGGTATTCAGAACACTGAAGCTTTCTTT
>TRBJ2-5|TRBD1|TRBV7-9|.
CASSLAGTGGLQTQYF
TGTGCCAGCAGCTTAGCGGGGACAGGGGGTCTGCAGACCCAGTACTTC
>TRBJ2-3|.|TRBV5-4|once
CASSLAGGITDTQYF
TGTGCCAGCAGCTTGGCTGGCGGTATTACAGATACGCAGTATTTT
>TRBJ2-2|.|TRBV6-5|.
CASRKDTNTGELFF
TGTGCCAGCAGAAAGGACACAAACACCGGGGAGCTGTTTTTT
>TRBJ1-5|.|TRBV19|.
CASSIGQSNQPQHF
TGTGCCAGTAGTATTGGTCAGAGCAATCAGCCCCAGCATTTT
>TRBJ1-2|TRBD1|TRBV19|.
CASSMGPGTVRYGYTF
TGTGCCAGTAGTATGGGGCCCGGGACAGTAAGATATGGCTACACCTTC
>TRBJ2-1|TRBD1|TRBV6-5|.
CASSQDRAYYNEQFF
TGTGCCAGCAGTCAGGACAGGGCCTATTACAATGAGCAGTTCTTC
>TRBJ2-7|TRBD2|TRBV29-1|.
CSVSSGTPSEQYF
TGCAGCGTTTCTAGCGGGACCCCTAGCGAGCAGTACTTC
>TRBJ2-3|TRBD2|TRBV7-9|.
CASSLGVYKLAAGTDTQYF
TGTGCCAGCAGCTTAGGGGTTTATAAGCTAGCGGCAGGCACAGATACGCAGTATTTT
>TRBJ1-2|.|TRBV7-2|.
CASSLDAGELYGYTF
TGTGCCAGCAGCTTAGATGCAGGGGAACTCTATGGCTACACCTTC
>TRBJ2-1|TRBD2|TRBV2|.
CASSQRTSGLYNEQFF
TGTGCCAGCAGCCAGAGGACTAGCGGGCTCTACAATGAGCAGTTCTTC
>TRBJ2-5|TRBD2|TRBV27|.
CASSSSPGEGETQYF
TGTGCCAGCAGTTCGTCTCCGGGGGAGGGGGAGACCCAGTACTTC
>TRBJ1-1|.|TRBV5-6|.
CASSLYLTRLRNRNTEAFF
TGTGCCAGCAGCTTGTACCTAACCCGGCTCCGAAACAGAAACACTGAAGCTTTCTTT
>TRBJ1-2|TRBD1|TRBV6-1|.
CASRGSSGGLGYTF
TGTGCCAGCAGAGGAAGTTCAGGGGGCCTCGGCTACACCTTC
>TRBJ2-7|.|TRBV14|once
CASSRDSVYEQYF
TGTGCCAGCAGCCGTGACTCCGTCTACGAGCAGTACTTC
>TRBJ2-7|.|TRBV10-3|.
CAIARSYEQYF
TGTGCCATAGCAAGGAGCTACGAGCAGTACTTC
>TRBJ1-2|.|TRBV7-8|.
CASSFPELDGYTF
TGTGCCAGCAGCTTCCCCGAGTTAGATGGCTACACCTTC
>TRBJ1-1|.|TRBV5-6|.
CASSLRVGVSGTEAFF
TGTGCCAGCAGCTTGCGTGTCGGGGTCTCGGGCACTGAAGCTTTCTTT